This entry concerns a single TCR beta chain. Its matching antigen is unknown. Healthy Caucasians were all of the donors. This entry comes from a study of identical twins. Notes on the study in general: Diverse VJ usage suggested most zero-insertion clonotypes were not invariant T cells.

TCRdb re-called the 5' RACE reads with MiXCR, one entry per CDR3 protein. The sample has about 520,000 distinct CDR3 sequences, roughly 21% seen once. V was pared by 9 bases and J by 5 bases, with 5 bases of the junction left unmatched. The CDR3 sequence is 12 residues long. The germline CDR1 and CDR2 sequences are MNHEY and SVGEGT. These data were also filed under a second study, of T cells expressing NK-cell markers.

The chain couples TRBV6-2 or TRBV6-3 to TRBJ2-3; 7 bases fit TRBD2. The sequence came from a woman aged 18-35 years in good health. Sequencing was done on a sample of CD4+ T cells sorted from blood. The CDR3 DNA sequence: TGTGCCAGTGGACTAGTGGGAGATACGCAGTATTTT. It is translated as CASGLVGDTQYF.